This T cell receptor (beta chain) appears in the sequencing data of a study of cytomegalovirus exposure and HLA in healthy donors. V shed 3 bases, J shed 4 bases, and the junction held 3 bases outside the gene matches. Germline CDR1 is KGHSH and CDR2 is LQKENI. CDR3 length: 14 residues. The study ran its PCR with 60 Vbeta and 13 Jbeta primers. Clones were read by immunoSEQ multiplex PCR, and TCRdb kept only the in-frame ones, dropping some. This table holds about 160,000 clones, more than 75% found once. The chain couples TRBV18 to TRBJ1-3; 7 nucleotides align to TRBD1. This TCR derives from a girl under 18 in good health and CMV-seropositive. The sample taken for sequencing was PBMCs. The CDR3 reads CASSPTGSGNTIYF. The CDR3 DNA is TGTGCCAGCTCACCGACAGGGTCAGGAAACACCATATATTTT.